This T cell receptor (beta chain) appears in the sequencing data of a study of vaccination and CD4 T cells after COVID-19. The Oncomine TCR Beta short-read assay sequenced DNA from cultured CD4+ T cells. TCRdb called the PCR reads again in MiXCR, with one record for every CDR3 protein. The table shows fewer than 10,000 distinct CDR3 sequences, with around half occurring only once. CDR1 and CDR2 (germline): SGHAT, FQNNGV. This CDR3 contains 13 residues. The V gene lost 1 base and the J gene lost 8 bases, with 11 bases spanning the gap. Comment on this clonotype: The target antigen is unknown.

The study, taken as a whole, reports: Spike mono-reactivity applied to 304 of 307 vaccine-specific clones detected in convalescent patients.

Treatment: roughly nine-day PBMC culture with coronavirus spike peptide pools or control peptides (ViraFEST assay). The chain links TRBV11-2 to TRBJ1-2; maybe TRBD1 (5 bases). Material: CD4+ T cells from blood, cultured in vitro. This TCR was recovered from a human donor who had recovered from COVID-19. The CDR3 reads CASSLAPGEGYTF. CDR3 DNA: TGTGCCAGCAGCTTAGCGCCGGGGGAAGGCTACACCTTC.